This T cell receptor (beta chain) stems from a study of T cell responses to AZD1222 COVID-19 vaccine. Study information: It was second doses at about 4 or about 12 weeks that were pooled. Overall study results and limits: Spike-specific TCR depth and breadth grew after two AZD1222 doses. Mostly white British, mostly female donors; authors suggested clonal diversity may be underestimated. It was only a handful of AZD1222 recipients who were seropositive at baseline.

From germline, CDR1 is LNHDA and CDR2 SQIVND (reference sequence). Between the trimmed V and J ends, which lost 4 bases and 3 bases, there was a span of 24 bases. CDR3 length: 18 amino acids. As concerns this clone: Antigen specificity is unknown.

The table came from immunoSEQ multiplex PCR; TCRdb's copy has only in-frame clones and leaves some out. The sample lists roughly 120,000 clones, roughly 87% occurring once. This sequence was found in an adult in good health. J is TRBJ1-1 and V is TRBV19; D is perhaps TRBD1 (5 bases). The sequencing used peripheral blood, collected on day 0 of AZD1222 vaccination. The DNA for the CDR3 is TGTGCCAGTAGTACAGGGTTGGAGCGAGGGGTTAGGGACACTGAAGCTTTCTTT. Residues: CASSTGLERGVRDTEAFF.